Described below is a single T cell receptor beta chain sequence and its context. The sample belongs to a study of shared clonotypes between healthy human individuals. The protocol was immunoSEQ multiplex PCR, while the TCRdb copy is restricted to in-frame clones and leaves out a portion. Of about half a million clones in the sample, roughly 80% are singletons; the top ten hold approximately 12%. V shed 3 bases, J shed 0 bases, and the junction held 12 bases outside the gene matches. The length of the CDR3 is 17 residues. The germline gives CDR1 SGHKS, CDR2 YYEKEE (reference sequence). This sequence originates from a woman in her 40s in good health. Some clones in this sample may be carry-over from other donors' samples. Sequencing was done on a sample of PBMCs. The V and J genes are TRBV5-5 and TRBJ2-7; 7 nucleotides match TRBD2. This chain's CDR3 is CASSWASGGHGSYEQYF. The CDR3 DNA is TGTGCCAGCAGCTGGGCTTCGGGAGGACACGGCTCCTACGAGCAGTACTTC.